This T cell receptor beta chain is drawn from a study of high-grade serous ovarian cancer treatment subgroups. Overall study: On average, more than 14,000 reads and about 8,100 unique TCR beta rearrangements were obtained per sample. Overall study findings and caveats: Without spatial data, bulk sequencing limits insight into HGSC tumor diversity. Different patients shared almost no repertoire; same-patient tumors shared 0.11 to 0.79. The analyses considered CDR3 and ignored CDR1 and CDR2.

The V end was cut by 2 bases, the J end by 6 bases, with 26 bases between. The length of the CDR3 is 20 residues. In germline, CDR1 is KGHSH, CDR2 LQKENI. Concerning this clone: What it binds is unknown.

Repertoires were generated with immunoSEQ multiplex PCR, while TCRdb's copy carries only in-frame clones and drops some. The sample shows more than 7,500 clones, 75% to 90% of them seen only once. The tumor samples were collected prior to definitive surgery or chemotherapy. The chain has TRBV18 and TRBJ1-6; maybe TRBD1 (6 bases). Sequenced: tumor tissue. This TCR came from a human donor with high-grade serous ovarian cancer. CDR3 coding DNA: TGTGCCAGCTCACCAGGGCTGATGTGGGGGGGGCGCAACTTTAATTCACCCCTCCACTTT. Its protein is CASSPGLMWGGRNFNSPLHF.